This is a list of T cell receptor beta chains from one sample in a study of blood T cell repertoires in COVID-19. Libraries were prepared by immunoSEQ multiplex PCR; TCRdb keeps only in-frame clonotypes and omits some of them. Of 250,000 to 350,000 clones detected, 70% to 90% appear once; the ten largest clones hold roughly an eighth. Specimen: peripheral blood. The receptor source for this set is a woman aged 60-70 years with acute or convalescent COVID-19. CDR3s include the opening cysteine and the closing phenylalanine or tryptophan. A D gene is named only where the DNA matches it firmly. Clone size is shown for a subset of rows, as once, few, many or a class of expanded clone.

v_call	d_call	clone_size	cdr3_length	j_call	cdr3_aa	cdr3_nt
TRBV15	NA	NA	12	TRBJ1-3	CATSYSGNTIYF	TGTGCCACCTCTTACTCTGGAAACACCATATATTTT
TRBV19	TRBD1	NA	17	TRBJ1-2	CASSVGRGTAGNYGYTF	TGTGCCAGTAGTGTCGGACGTGGGACAGCGGGCAACTATGGCTACACCTTC
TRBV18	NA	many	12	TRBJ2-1	CASSRGGYEQFF	TGTGCCAGCTCACGAGGAGGCTATGAGCAGTTCTTC
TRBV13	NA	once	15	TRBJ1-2	CASSLGRTLNYGYTF	TGTGCCAGCAGCCTTGGACGGACTCTAAACTATGGCTACACCTTC
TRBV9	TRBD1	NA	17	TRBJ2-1	CASSVAVWDRGPNEQFF	TGTGCCAGCAGCGTAGCGGTTTGGGACAGGGGACCCAATGAGCAGTTCTTC
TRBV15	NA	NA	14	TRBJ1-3	CATSRWGQGNTIYF	TGTGCCACCAGCAGATGGGGGCAGGGAAACACCATATATTTT
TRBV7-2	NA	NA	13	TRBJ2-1	CASSLQRVSEQFF	TGTGCCAGCAGCTTACAGCGGGTGTCTGAGCAGTTCTTC
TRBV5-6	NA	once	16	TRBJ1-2	CASSSTRDLFNYGYTF	TGTGCCAGCAGCTCGACCAGGGATCTGTTCAACTATGGCTACACCTTC
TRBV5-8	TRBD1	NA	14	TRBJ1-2	CASSPGQNRRGYTF	TGTGCCAGCAGCCCGGGACAGAACAGACGGGGCTACACCTTC
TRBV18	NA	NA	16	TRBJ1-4	CASSPLTRERVEKLFF	TGTGCCAGCTCACCATTAACCCGGGAGCGAGTGGAAAAACTGTTTTTT
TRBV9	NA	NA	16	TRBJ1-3	CASSAPGSHSGNTIYF	TGTGCCAGCAGCGCCCCTGGCTCACACTCTGGAAACACCATATATTTT
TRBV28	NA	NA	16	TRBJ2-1	CASRLPLGGAHNEQFF	TGTGCCAGCAGACTACCCTTGGGGGGGGCTCACAATGAGCAGTTCTTC
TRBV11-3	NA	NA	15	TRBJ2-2	CASSRRRGDTGELFF	TGTGCCAGCAGCCGCCGCAGGGGTGACACCGGGGAGCTGTTTTTT
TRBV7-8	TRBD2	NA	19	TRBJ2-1	CASSSPGTSGGSSYNEQFF	TGTGCCAGCAGCAGCCCCGGGACTAGCGGGGGGAGCTCCTACAATGAGCAGTTCTTC
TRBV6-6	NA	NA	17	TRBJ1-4	CASSLYGQGLTNEKLFF	TGTGCCAGCAGTCTTTATGGGCAGGGTCTAACTAATGAAAAACTGTTTTTT
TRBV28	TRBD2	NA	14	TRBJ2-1	CASPPAGEYNEQFF	TGTGCCAGCCCTCCGGCGGGGGAGTACAATGAGCAGTTCTTC
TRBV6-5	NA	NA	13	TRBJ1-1	CASSYQENTEAFF	TGTGCCAGCAGTTACCAGGAGAACACTGAAGCTTTCTTT
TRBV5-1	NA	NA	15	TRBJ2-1	CASSLGVADYNEQFF	TGCGCCAGCAGCTTGGGCGTAGCGGACTACAATGAGCAGTTCTTC
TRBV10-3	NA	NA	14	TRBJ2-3	CAIRQQGRTDTQYF	TGTGCCATCAGACAACAGGGAAGGACAGATACGCAGTATTTT
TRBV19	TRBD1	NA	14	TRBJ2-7	CASRKGDRTYEQYF	TGTGCCAGTCGAAAGGGGGACAGGACCTACGAGCAGTACTTC
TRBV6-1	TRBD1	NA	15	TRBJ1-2	CASSDNTGQGIRYTF	TGTGCCAGCAGTGACAATACGGGACAGGGGATCCGCTACACCTTC
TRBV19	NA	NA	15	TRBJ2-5	CASSPEDTLLGTQYF	TGTGCCAGTAGTCCCGAGGACACCCTGCTGGGGACCCAGTACTTC
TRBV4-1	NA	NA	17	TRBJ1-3	CASSKEAGGGSGNTIYF	TGCGCCAGCAGCAAAGAGGCGGGGGGGGGCTCTGGAAACACCATATATTTT